This TCR beta chain was sequenced during a study of radiation and T cells in renal cell carcinoma. Time point given: baseline pretreatment blood. As for treatment: 15 Gy SBRT to primary tumor, nephrectomy 4 weeks later. A word on this clone: Its antigen is still unknown.

The table came from immunoSEQ multiplex PCR; TCRdb's copy has only in-frame clones and leaves some out. This sample has more than 75,000 clones; over 65% occur once, and the top ten carry almost 6.5%. CDR3 length equals 14 residues. V was clipped by 9 bases and J by 0 bases, with 12 bases between them. In germline, CDR1 is LGHNA, CDR2 YNFKEQ. The study's findings and limits: In blood, top tumor clones expanded by 2 weeks, shrinking by 4.

Sequenced here: blood, sampled from a patient whose treatment included radiotherapy and nephrectomy. This TCR derives from a man between 60 and 75 years old with renal cell carcinoma. V is TRBV4-2 and J is TRBJ2-1, with D tentatively TRBD2 (6 bases). The CDR3 DNA reads as TGTGCCAGTGGACCTAGCGTCTCCTACAATGAGCAGTTCTTC. Protein: CASGPSVSYNEQFF.